Each of the 14 T cell receptor beta chains below was sequenced from the same sample in a study of blood T cells in healthy people across ages. The authors ran a second PCR of about 6 to 11 cycles using a sample-barcoded 5' primer and a J-beta primer mix. TCRdb passed the 5' RACE reads through MiXCR, listing each CDR3 protein once. The sample holds roughly 1 million distinct CDR3 sequences, 20% to 25% seen once. These data were also filed under a second study, of T cells of mothers and their children.

The sequencing sample was made of blood. Receptors originate from a girl aged 2 to 9 in good health.

The rearrangement joins TRBV6-2 or TRBV6-3 to TRBJ2-5; 8 bases are a match to TRBD1. J gave up 4 bases and V 2 bases, and 15 bases lay outside the gene matches. The CDR3 totals 18 residues. The V gene's germline CDR1 is MNHEY and CDR2 SVGEGT. CDR3 residues: CASSYRTGQGLAGETQYF. CDR3 DNA sequence: TGTGCCAGCAGTTACCGGACAGGACAGGGCTTGGCTGGAGAGACCCAGTACTTC.

The chain links TRBV5-1 to TRBJ2-1; TRBD1 is a possible D gene (6 bases). Between the trimmed V and J ends, which lost 1 base and 7 bases, there was a span of 15 bases. The CDR3 has 15 residues. Germline-derived CDR1 and CDR2 are SGHRS and YFSETQ. CDR3 sequence (DNA): TGCGCCAGCAGCTTGACGCTTCCCGGGACAAATGAGCAGTTCTTC. Its protein is CASSLTLPGTNEQFF.

There are a few counts of this clonotype. V gene TRBV7-2 combines with J gene TRBJ2-5; 10 nucleotides match TRBD2. The end of the DNA fits TRBJ2-1 better, so the J call may be wrong. This CDR3 region has 15 residues. The germline gives CDR1 SGHTA, CDR2 FQGNSA. This chain's CDR3 is CASSWLSGGQGEQFF. In DNA form, the CDR3 reads TGTGCCAGCAGCTGGCTTAGCGGGGGGCAAGGTGAGCAGTTCTTC.

The CDR3 DNA reads TGTGCCAGCAGTACCGCCCCGACCGGGAGCTCCTATAATTCACCCCTCCACTTT. The encoded protein is CASSTAPTGSSYNSPLHF. This sequence joins TRBV6-1 and TRBJ1-6; D call uncertain. Trimming stripped 5 bases from V and 0 bases from J, with 17 bases between. This CDR3 is 18 amino acids long. Germline CDR1 MNHNS, CDR2 SASEGT.

The gene calls are TRBV7-9 and TRBJ2-7; 8 bases line up with TRBD2. J lost 3 bases, V lost 5 bases, and 12 bases had no gene match. Germline CDR1 reads SEHNR; CDR2 reads FQNEAQ (reference sequence). CDR3 length: 16 amino acids. CDR3 sequence reads: CASSPISGGTYYEQYF. In DNA form, the CDR3 reads TGTGCCAGCAGCCCGATCAGCGGGGGTACTTACTACGAGCAGTACTTC.

The chain recombines TRBV6-2 or TRBV6-3 with TRBJ2-1; D perhaps matches TRBD2 (5 bases). Germline assignment: CDR1 MNHEY and CDR2 SVGEGT. Trimming left V 2 bases short and J 8 bases short, with 7 bases between. The CDR3 sequence is 12 residues long. In DNA form, the CDR3 reads TGTGCCAGCAGTTACGAACTAGATGAGCAGTTCTTC. This gives the protein CASSYELDEQFF.

This clonotype was counted a few times. A junction end diverges from the germline sequence, so it may reflect a read error. The rearrangement uses TRBV20-1 and TRBJ1-5, with TRBD1 as a possible D gene (6 bases). This CDR3 has 13 residues. Germline V gives CDR1 DFQATT, CDR2 SNEGSKA (reference sequence). CDR3 amino acids: CSAGDTGNQPQHF. DNA of the CDR3: TGCAGTGCTGGAGATACAGGGAATCAGCCCCAGCATTTT.

The V gene is TRBV3-1, the J gene TRBJ2-5, with 11 bases lining up with TRBD2. CDR3 length: 15 residues. CDR1 is LGHDT, CDR2 YNNKEL, per germline (reference sequence). The J segment lost 0 bases and the V segment lost 6 bases, leaving 3 bases of the junction unmatched. As DNA, the CDR3 is TGTGCCAGCAGACCTAGCGGGGGGAACCAAGAGACCCAGTACTTC. Encoded protein: CASRPSGGNQETQYF.

Many counts were recorded for this clonotype. The CDR3 region has the DNA TGTGCCAGCAGCTCATTGGAAAACTATGGCTACACCTTC. The encoded protein is CASSSLENYGYTF. The chain is built from TRBV7-9 and TRBJ1-2; D is unresolved. Looked up from germline, CDR1 is SEHNR and CDR2 is FQNEAQ (reference sequence). The CDR3 extends over 13 amino acids. The germline V and J ends were trimmed by 4 bases and 2 bases, with 8 bases remaining between them.

The rearrangement links TRBV10-3 to TRBJ2-3; D unclear. This CDR3 spans 13 amino acids. Trimming cost V 8 bases and J 2 bases, with 11 bases left between them. Germline CDR1 is ENHRY and CDR2 is SYGVKD. CDR3 coding DNA: TGTGCCATCCAGAGAGACCTCACAGATACGCAGTATTTT. It yields the protein CAIQRDLTDTQYF.

The chain recombines TRBV7-2 with TRBJ2-1, with TRBD2 as a possible D gene (6 bases). CDR3 length: 15 amino acids. Germline values: CDR1 SGHTA, CDR2 FQGNSA. V lost 5 bases, J lost 3 bases, and 14 bases lay in between. CDR3 sequence: CASSPTGSLYNEQFF. CDR3 nucleotides: TGTGCCAGCAGCCCTACCGGGAGCCTCTACAATGAGCAGTTCTTC. The full variable domain, in which reference TRBV7-2 and TRBJ2-1 provide the parts outside the CDR3, is GAGVSQSPSNKVTEKGKDVELRCDPISGHTALYWYRQSLGQGLEFLIYFQGNSAPDKSGLPSDRFSAERTGGSVSTLTIQRTQQEDSAVYLCASSPTGSLYNEQFFGPGTRLTVL.

This clonotype was counted only a few times. The chain has TRBV12-3 or TRBV12-4 and TRBJ2-1; no clear D. The CDR3 is made up of 16 amino acids. The ends were cut back, 6 bases at V and 0 bases at J, with 15 bases in the middle. The CDR3 DNA is TGTGCCAGCAGCCTGATCCGGGCCAGCTCCTACAATGAGCAGTTCTTC. It is translated as CASSLIRASSYNEQFF.

This clonotype was seen only a few times. V is TRBV7-2 and J is TRBJ2-7, with 13 bases aligning to TRBD2. Germline V gene sequence: CDR1 SGHTA, CDR2 FQGNSA. There are 13 residues in the CDR3. Trimming at V came to 9 bases and at J to 5 bases, leaving 4 bases not matched to a gene. CDR3 coding DNA: TGTGCCAGTAGGACTAGCGGGAGAGACGAGCAGTACTTC. As protein: CASRTSGRDEQYF.

V and J are TRBV5-1 and TRBJ2-5; D call uncertain. Near its end, the DNA agrees better with TRBJ2-7, so the J call may be wrong. This CDR3 is built from 13 residues. Germline values: CDR1 SGHRS, CDR2 YFSETQ. The CDR3 region is CASTAADTYEQYF. For the CDR3, the DNA is TGCGCCAGCACTGCGGCAGACACCTACGAGCAGTACTTC.